This T cell receptor beta chain derives from a study of blood T cell repertoires in COVID-19. In the study overall: The United States, Italy and Spain provided the acute and convalescent COVID-19 samples. Nucleic acid was either cDNA or gDNA, and it came from T cells, B-cell-depleted T cells, or PBMCs.

In the original analysis: Estimated nucleated cell counts came from reference gene primer amplification. Measured with immunoSEQ multiplex PCR; TCRdb has only the in-frame clones, and not every one. V, J and clone size derive from that table, while D and trimming were established from the DNA sequence. The table records about 80,000 clones, approximately 85% of them present only once. The germline V gene encodes CDR1 SGHKS and CDR2 YYEKEE (reference sequence). Trimming took 6 bases from V and 2 from J, leaving 5 bases between them. The CDR3 runs 11 residues. The receptor was derived from a human donor in a cohort sampled during active COVID-19. The specimen sequenced was peripheral blood. The genes are TRBV5-5 and TRBJ1-1; D not resolved. CDR3 DNA sequence: TGTGCCAGCATCCAAAACACTGAAGCTTTCTTT. Translating gives CASIQNTEAFF.